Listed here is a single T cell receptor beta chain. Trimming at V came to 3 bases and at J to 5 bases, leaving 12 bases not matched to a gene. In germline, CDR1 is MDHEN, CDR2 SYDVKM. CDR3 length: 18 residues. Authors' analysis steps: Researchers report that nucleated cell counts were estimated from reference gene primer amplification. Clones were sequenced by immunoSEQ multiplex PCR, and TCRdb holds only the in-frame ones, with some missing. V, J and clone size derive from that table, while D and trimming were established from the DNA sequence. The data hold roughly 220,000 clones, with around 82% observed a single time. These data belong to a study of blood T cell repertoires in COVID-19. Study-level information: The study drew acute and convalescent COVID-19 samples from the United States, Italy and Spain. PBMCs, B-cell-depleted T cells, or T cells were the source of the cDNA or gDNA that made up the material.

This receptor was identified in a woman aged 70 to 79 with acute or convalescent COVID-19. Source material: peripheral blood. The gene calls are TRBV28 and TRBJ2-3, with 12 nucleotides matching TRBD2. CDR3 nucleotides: TGTGCCAGCAGTTTGGCCGCTAGCGGGAGGGCCCTCGGAGATACGCAGTATTTT. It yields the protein CASSLAASGRALGDTQYF.